The 6 T cell receptor beta chains presented below share a single source sample, sequenced in a study of blood T cell repertoires in COVID-19. Produced via immunoSEQ multiplex PCR; TCRdb's table is partial and in-frame only. The sample holds 200,000 to 300,000 clones, 86% seen once. The sample comprised peripheral blood. Source of these receptors: a man aged 25 to 40 with active or convalescent COVID-19.

J is TRBJ2-5 and V is TRBV7-8; 9 positions match TRBD1. From germline, CDR1 is SGHVS and CDR2 FQNEAQ. The CDR3 spans 15 residues. Losses at the gene ends were 5 bases for V and 2 bases for J; bases not matched to a gene: 6. CDR3 sequence reads: CASSTNRGRQETQYF. The CDR3 DNA is TGTGCCAGCAGCACTAACAGGGGGCGTCAAGAGACCCAGTACTTC.

V and J are TRBV27 and TRBJ1-1, with D perhaps matching TRBD1 (5 bases). The CDR3 is 17 amino acids. CDR1 and CDR2 from the germline V gene are MNHEY and SMNVEV (reference sequence). V lost 5 bases and J lost 5, with 24 bases in between. CDR3 sequence (DNA): TGTGCCAGCAGTCCAGGCGGGGCAGGGTCTCTGCTTACTGAAGCTTTCTTT. The encoded protein is CASSPGGAGSLLTEAFF.

The chain recombines TRBV5-1 with TRBJ1-1; D might be TRBD1 (6 bases). The V end was cut by 5 bases, the J end by 0 bases, with 14 bases between. Per the germline V gene, CDR1 is SGHRS and CDR2 is YFSETQ. This CDR3 has 15 residues. CDR3 in DNA: TGCGCCAGCAGTTGGGGAGGGGGATTGAACACTGAAGCTTTCTTT. It yields the protein CASSWGGGLNTEAFF.

The rearrangement uses TRBV27 and TRBJ2-7; the D gene is possibly TRBD2 (6 bases). The CDR3 is made up of 15 amino acids. Germline lookup yields CDR1 MNHEY and CDR2 SMNVEV (reference sequence). V lost 5 bases and J lost 4, with 18 bases in between. The CDR3 bases are TGTGCCAGCAGTCAAACCGGGGGACCGCAGTACGAGCAGTACTTC. Translated: CASSQTGGPQYEQYF.

V usage is TRBV11-1 and J usage is TRBJ2-3; 7 nucleotides align to TRBD1. This CDR3 is 15 amino acids long. Looked up from germline, CDR1 is SGHAT and CDR2 is FQDESV (reference sequence). Trimming at V came to 5 bases and at J to 0 bases, leaving 5 bases not matched to a gene. The CDR3 sequence: CASSPNRGSTDTQYF. The CDR3 bases are TGTGCCAGCAGCCCTAACAGGGGCAGCACAGATACGCAGTATTTT. The whole variable domain, remainder taken from reference TRBV11-1 and TRBJ2-3, is EAEVAQSPRYKITEKSQAVAFWCDPISGHATLYWYRQILGQGPELLVQFQDESVVDDSQLPKDRFSAERLKGVDSTLKIQPAELGDSAMYLCASSPNRGSTDTQYFGPGTRLTVL.

The chain uses TRBV7-2 and TRBJ2-7; TRBD1 is a possible D gene (5 bases). CDR1 and CDR2 from the germline V gene are SGHTA and FQGNSA. Trimming removed 1 base from V and 1 base from J, with 14 bases in between. CDR3 length: 16 amino acids. Here the CDR3 DNA reads TGTGCCAGCAGCTTAGTGTCGGCAGGGTGGTCCTACGAGCAGTACTTC. This sequence encodes CASSLVSAGWSYEQYF.